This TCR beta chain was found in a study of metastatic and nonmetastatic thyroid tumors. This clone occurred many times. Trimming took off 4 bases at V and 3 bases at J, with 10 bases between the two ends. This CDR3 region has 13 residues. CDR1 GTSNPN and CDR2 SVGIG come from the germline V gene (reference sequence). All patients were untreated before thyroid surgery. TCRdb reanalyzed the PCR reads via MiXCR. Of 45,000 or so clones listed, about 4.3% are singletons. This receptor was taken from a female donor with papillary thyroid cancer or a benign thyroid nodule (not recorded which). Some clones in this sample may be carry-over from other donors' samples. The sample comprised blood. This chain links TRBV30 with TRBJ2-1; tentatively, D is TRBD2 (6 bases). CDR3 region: CAWTSVLYNEQFF. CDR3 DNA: TGTGCCTGGACTAGCGTACTCTACAATGAGCAGTTCTTC.